Each of the 27 T cell receptor beta chains below was sequenced from the same sample in a study of blood T cells in healthy people across ages. Together with a sample-barcoded 5' primer, a J-beta primer mix was included in a second PCR lasting about 7 to 11 cycles. One entry per CDR3 protein results from TCRdb running MiXCR on the 5' RACE reads. The table shows 790,000 or so distinct CDR3 sequences, with 56% occurring only once. Sequenced sample: blood. Receptors were obtained from a man between 40 and 49 years old in good health.

The chain joins TRBV7-8 to TRBJ1-2; D gene unclear. CDR1 is SGHVS and CDR2 is FQNEAQ in the germline V gene. The CDR3 covers 16 residues. Trimming removed 5 bases at V and 6 bases at J, with 22 bases between. The CDR3 here is CASSPRGVAGENGYTF. The CDR3 bases are TGTGCCAGCAGCCCGCGAGGCGTTGCGGGTGAAAATGGCTACACCTTC.

The chain links TRBV7-9 to TRBJ2-4, with D tentatively TRBD1 (6 bases). CDR3 length equals 14 residues. The germline V gene has CDR1 SEHNR and CDR2 FQNEAQ (reference sequence). Deletions cut 4 bases from V and 7 bases from J, with 14 bases between. The CDR3 DNA reads TGTGCCAGCAGCTACAGGGCGGAAAGGAACATTCAGTACTTC. It is translated as CASSYRAERNIQYF. The full variable domain, its missing parts supplied by reference TRBV7-9 and TRBJ2-4, is DTGVSQNPRHKITKRGQNVTFRCDPISEHNRLYWYRQTLGQGPEFLTYFQNEAQLEKSRLLSDRFSAERPKGSFSTLEIQRTEQGDSAMYLCASSYRAERNIQYFGAGTRLSVL.

This clonotype occurred many times. The chain joins TRBV12-3 or TRBV12-4 to TRBJ2-7; 11 bases line up with TRBD2. The CDR3 totals 19 residues. V shed 6 bases and J 3 bases; nucleotides not matched to a gene: 19. DNA of the CDR3: TGTGCCAGCAGCACAACAGGGGTCCTAGCGGGAGGATTTCGCTACGAGCAGTACTTC. It codes for CASSTTGVLAGGFRYEQYF.

This clonotype has more than one count but fewer than ten. The CDR3 is CASKRTQNTDTQYF. DNA for the CDR3: TGTGCCAGCAAGCGGACACAGAACACAGATACGCAGTATTTT. The chain links TRBV27 to TRBJ2-3, with D perhaps matching TRBD1 or TRBD2 (5 bases each). The germline V gene encodes CDR1 MNHEY and CDR2 SMNVEV (reference sequence). V was clipped by 7 bases and J by 2 bases, with 13 bases between them. This CDR3 has 14 residues.

This clonotype was recorded a few times. The V call is TRBV24-1, the J call TRBJ2-4; D is uncertain. Trimming stripped 3 bases from V and 7 bases from J, with 9 bases between. The CDR3 length is 13 residues. CDR1 and CDR2 (germline): KGHDR, SFDVKD. The CDR3 loop is CATSDVARNIQYF. DNA for the CDR3: TGTGCCACCAGTGATGTGGCAAGGAACATTCAGTACTTC.

The chain carries TRBV14 and TRBJ2-3; perhaps D is TRBD1 or TRBD2 (6 bases each). This CDR3 is 14 amino acids long. Looked up from germline, CDR1 is SGHDN and CDR2 is FVKESK. Trimming removed 0 bases from V and 6 bases from J, with 10 bases in between. Here the CDR3 DNA reads TGTGCCAGCAGCCAAGATTGGGGGGCGGATACGCAGTATTTT. This gives the protein CASSQDWGADTQYF.

There are a few counts of this clonotype. The gene calls are TRBV7-2 and TRBJ2-3; 14 nucleotides align to TRBD2. The V gene's germline CDR1 is SGHTA and CDR2 FQGNSA. The CDR3 has 18 amino acids. V dropped 5 bases and J dropped 4; count of bases not matched to a gene: 11. This CDR3 is CASSASWTSGRFADTQYF. CDR3 nucleotide sequence: TGTGCCAGCAGCGCCTCTTGGACTAGCGGGAGGTTCGCAGATACGCAGTATTTT. Drawing the rest from reference TRBV7-2 and TRBJ2-3, the complete variable domain is GAGVSQSPSNKVTEKGKDVELRCDPISGHTALYWYRQSLGQGLEFLIYFQGNSAPDKSGLPSDRFSAERTGGSVSTLTIQRTQQEDSAVYLCASSASWTSGRFADTQYFGPGTRLTVL.

The J gene is TRBJ1-2, the V gene TRBV28; D may be TRBD1 (5 bases). V dropped 8 bases and J dropped 0 bases, with 13 bases sitting between them. Looked up from germline, CDR1 is MDHEN and CDR2 is SYDVKM. The CDR3 spans 14 residues. The CDR3 bases are TGTGCCAGCCGAGGGACCAATTCTAACTATGGCTACACCTTC. Its translation: CASRGTNSNYGYTF.

This sequence joins TRBV15 and TRBJ2-5, with 12 bases aligning to TRBD2. The J call may be incorrect, as the DNA end agrees better with TRBJ2-7. The CDR3 runs 16 residues. CDR1 and CDR2 from the germline V gene are LNHNV and YYDKDF (reference sequence). The CDR3 nucleotides are TGTGCCACCAGCGGACGACTAGCGGGAGTCTTCTACGAGCAGTACTTC. Residues: CATSGRLAGVFYEQYF.

This chain uses TRBV27 with TRBJ1-5, with 7 positions matching TRBD1. Trimming cost V 2 bases and J 5 bases; bases outside gene matches: 9. This CDR3 has 16 amino acids. Looked up from germline, CDR1 is MNHEY and CDR2 is SMNVEV (reference sequence). The CDR3 region is CASSLEVCTGDQPQHF. In nucleotides, the CDR3 is TGTGCCAGCAGTTTAGAGGTTTGCACAGGGGATCAGCCCCAGCATTTT.

The chain carries TRBV4-3 and TRBJ2-7; the match to TRBD2 covers 10 bases. V trimming: 4 bases; J trimming: 0 bases; junction bases outside the gene matches: 6. Germline loops: CDR1 LGHNA, CDR2 YSLEER. CDR3 length equals 16 residues. The CDR3 DNA reads as TGCGCCAGCAGCCGTACTAGCGGGGCAATCTCCTACGAGCAGTACTTC. It specifies CASSRTSGAISYEQYF.

V gene TRBV12-3 or TRBV12-4 combines with J gene TRBJ2-2, with D unresolved. Trimming shortened V by 5 bases and J by 5 bases, and 6 bases separated the two germline ends. The CDR3 covers 12 residues. CDR3 DNA: TGTGCCAGCAGTACCAGAACCGGGGAGCTGTTTTTT. It is translated as CASSTRTGELFF.

This clonotype was counted many times. V gene TRBV29-1 combines with J gene TRBJ1-2; D gene ambiguous. The ends were cut back, 2 bases at V and 4 bases at J, with 11 bases in the middle. The CDR3 covers 13 residues. Looked up from germline, CDR1 is SQVTM and CDR2 is ANQGSEA. CDR3 coding DNA: TGCAGCGTTGAAAAACCAGACGGCTATGGCTACACCTTC. It codes for CSVEKPDGYGYTF.

The chain recombines TRBV6-5 with TRBJ2-5; 7 bases are shared with TRBD2. The CDR3 consists of 16 residues. CDR1 and CDR2 from the germline V gene are MNHEY and SVGAGI. The junction had 20 bases not matched to a gene; V was cut back by 5 bases and J by 11 bases. The CDR3 DNA sequence: TGTGCCAGCAGTATCTCCGCGGGAGTGGTGGCTCGTGAGCAGTACTTC. Encoded protein: CASSISAGVVAREQYF.

The chain carries TRBV29-1 and TRBJ1-2, with D possibly TRBD1 on 5 matching bases. The CDR3 has 13 residues. Trimming left V 4 bases short and J 6 bases short, with 15 bases between. Germline V gene lookup returns CDR1 SQVTM and CDR2 ANQGSEA. CDR3 sequence: CSVAMGTDHGYTF. In DNA, the CDR3 is TGCAGCGTTGCCATGGGGACGGATCATGGCTACACCTTC.

This clonotype was seen more than once but under ten times. This chain links TRBV29-1 with TRBJ2-1; D possibly matches TRBD1 or TRBD2 (6 bases each). V lost 6 bases and J 15 bases, leaving 21 bases between the germline ends. Germline assignment: CDR1 SQVTM and CDR2 ANQGSEA. The CDR3 is 12 residues long. The CDR3 sequence is CSVSPPGAPRFF. Here the CDR3 DNA reads TGCAGCGTGTCCCCTCCGGGGGCCCCTCGGTTCTTC.

This sequence joins TRBV7-6 and TRBJ2-2; the match to TRBD1 covers 8 bases. V lost 1 base, J lost 5 bases, and 9 bases stayed unmatched. The CDR3 is made up of 17 amino acids. Germline V gene sequence: CDR1 SGHVS, CDR2 FNYEAQ. The CDR3 loop reads CASSLDSGQEPTGELFF. The CDR3 DNA follows: TGTGCCAGCAGCTTAGACTCGGGACAGGAACCGACCGGGGAGCTGTTTTTT.

The chain has TRBV11-3 and TRBJ2-5; no clear D gene. Trimming left V 5 bases short and J 5 bases short, with 21 bases between. CDR1 is SGHNT, CDR2 YENEEA, per germline. CDR3 length equals 16 residues. Here the CDR3 DNA reads TGTGCCAGCAGCCCAAAATCAGTCACAAGGTCCGAGACCCAGTACTTC. Its translation is CASSPKSVTRSETQYF.

The chain combines TRBV6-5 with TRBJ2-6; no clear D. CDR3 length: 13 residues. The germline V gene encodes CDR1 MNHEY and CDR2 SVGAGI. V was cut by 6 bases and J by 5 bases, with 8 bases left in between. CDR3 nucleotide sequence: TGTGCCAGCAGCTTCGGGTGGGCCAACGTCCTGACTTTC. Protein sequence: CASSFGWANVLTF.

This clonotype was counted between two and nine times. This chain joins TRBV10-3 and TRBJ2-1, with 8 bases aligning to TRBD1. The trim removed 7 bases at V and 6 bases at J, leaving 8 bases unmatched. CDR1 is ENHRY, CDR2 SYGVKD, per germline. The CDR3 covers 14 residues. For the CDR3, the DNA is TGTGCCATCAAACAACAGGGGGAGGTCAATGAGCAGTTCTTC. It codes for CAIKQQGEVNEQFF.

This clonotype occurred a few times. The J gene is TRBJ2-7, the V gene TRBV4-1; no reliable D call. Germline CDR1 reads MGHRA; CDR2 reads YSYEKL. The CDR3 covers 13 residues. The germline V and J ends were trimmed by 4 bases and 4 bases, with 11 bases remaining between them. The chain's CDR3 is CASSLNSVYEQYF. The DNA for the CDR3 is TGCGCCAGCAGCCTCAATTCGGTGTACGAGCAGTACTTC.

This clonotype was recorded only once. J is TRBJ2-5 and V is TRBV2; the match to TRBD2 covers 7 bases. Matching the DNA end better, TRBJ2-1 makes the J call doubtful. Germline-derived CDR1 and CDR2 are SNHLY and FYNNEI. This CDR3 has 14 residues. The CDR3 DNA reads TGTGCCAGCAGTGAATCCGGGAGGAAAGAGACCCAGTTCTTC. Translation gives CASSESGRKETQFF.

The table lists this clonotype with a few counts. The gene calls are TRBV7-3 and TRBJ2-7, with D uncertain. CDR3 length: 13 residues. V lost 8 bases, J lost 1 base, and 12 bases lay in between. Germline loops: CDR1 SGHTA, CDR2 FQGTGA. CDR3 sequence: CASAYGSSYEQYF. The DNA for the CDR3 is TGTGCCAGCGCTTATGGCTCTTCCTACGAGCAGTACTTC.

This chain connects TRBV29-1 to TRBJ2-7; TRBD1 might be the D (6 bases). CDR3 length equals 11 residues. The germline CDR1 and CDR2 sequences are SQVTM and ANQGSEA. V lost 5 bases, J lost 3 bases, and 8 bases lay in between. The CDR3 bases are TGCAGCGTTAAACAGGGCTACGAGCAGTACTTC. Translated: CSVKQGYEQYF.

Comments on this clonotype: One end of the junction is discordant with germline, which a read error may explain. The rearrangement links TRBV29-1 to TRBJ1-2; unclear D gene. This CDR3 is built from 13 residues. Looked up from germline, CDR1 is SQVTM and CDR2 is ANQGSEA. CDR3 protein: CSGEDLGDDGYTF. CDR3 DNA: TGCAGCGGTGAAGATCTTGGCGATGATGGCTACACCTTC.

This clonotype has a count of ten or more. DNA for the CDR3: TGTGCCAGCAGTGAGAGTGGGGGGATCGGTAATTCACCCCTCCACTTT. This sequence encodes CASSESGGIGNSPLHF. The chain employs TRBV25-1 and TRBJ1-6, with a weak D call TRBD1 (5 bases). Trimming shortened V by 3 bases and J by 6 bases, and 15 bases separated the two germline ends. CDR1 MGHDK and CDR2 SYGVNS come from the germline V gene. The CDR3 extends over 16 amino acids.

This rearrangement joins TRBV27 to TRBJ2-1; 13 positions match TRBD2. Germline CDR1 is MNHEY and CDR2 is SMNVEV (reference sequence). The CDR3 totals 16 residues. The junction had 7 bases not matched to a gene; V was cut back by 6 bases and J by 5 bases. The CDR3 spells CASSRMGLAGNNEQFF. The CDR3 bases are TGTGCCAGCAGCCGTATGGGACTAGCGGGAAACAATGAGCAGTTCTTC.